This entry concerns a single T cell receptor (beta chain). Original handling: Nucleated cell number was recorded as an estimate derived from reference gene primer amplification. TCRdb's table, derived via immunoSEQ multiplex PCR, lists solely in-frame clones and lacks some. V and J calls and clone size follow that table, whereas D and trimming were derived from the DNA. This sample carries some 150,000 clones, 80% of them seen once, and the ten largest clones take roughly 13%. These data originate in a study of blood T cell repertoires in COVID-19. Overall study context: The study drew acute and convalescent COVID-19 samples from the United States, Italy and Spain. PBMCs, B-cell-depleted T cells, or T cells provided the cDNA or gDNA that made up the material.

CDR3 length equals 12 residues. Germline-derived CDR1 and CDR2 are SEHNR and FQNEAQ (reference sequence). V was clipped by 4 bases and J by 7 bases, with 10 bases between them. The sample taken for sequencing was peripheral blood. The rearrangement uses TRBV7-9 and TRBJ1-2; no firm D call. This clonotype originated in a man aged 55 to 70 with active or convalescent COVID-19. The CDR3 sequence: CASSYSSTGYTF. The CDR3, as DNA: TGTGCCAGCAGCTACAGTTCTACTGGCTACACCTTC.